At least ten counts were recorded for the clone carrying this T cell receptor (beta chain). Antigen unknown. This sample is part of a study of Graves' ophthalmopathy and Graves' hyperthyroidism. From germline, CDR1 is MNHEY and CDR2 SVGEGT. The CDR3 contains 16 residues. The junction had 12 bases not matched to a gene; V was cut back by 2 bases and J by 10 bases. Overall study results and limits: A majority of expanded thyroid clonotypes exceeding 0.001 frequency were likewise present in blood.

The study amplified TCR beta CDR3 regions using RNA transcripts. Scientists carried out first-round RT-PCR using HTBI primers and then a second-round multiplex PCR. TCRdb recomputed calls from the multiplex PCR reads with MiXCR, one row per CDR3 protein. Among about 370,000 distinct CDR3 sequences listed, 15% to 20% were seen once. Being free of ophthalmopathy for 18 months of follow-up defined stable hyperthyroidism. Exclusion covered patients with other autoimmune diseases or uncontrolled infections (as well as pregnancy or lactation). J is TRBJ2-4 and V is TRBV6-2 or TRBV6-3; 9 positions match TRBD1. This TCR was sampled from an adult woman with stable Graves' hyperthyroidism. Sequenced sample: peripheral blood. In DNA, the CDR3 is TGTGCCAGCAGTTACGCCGAACAGGGGGCCAATTTTATTCAGTACTTC. It specifies CASSYAEQGANFIQYF.